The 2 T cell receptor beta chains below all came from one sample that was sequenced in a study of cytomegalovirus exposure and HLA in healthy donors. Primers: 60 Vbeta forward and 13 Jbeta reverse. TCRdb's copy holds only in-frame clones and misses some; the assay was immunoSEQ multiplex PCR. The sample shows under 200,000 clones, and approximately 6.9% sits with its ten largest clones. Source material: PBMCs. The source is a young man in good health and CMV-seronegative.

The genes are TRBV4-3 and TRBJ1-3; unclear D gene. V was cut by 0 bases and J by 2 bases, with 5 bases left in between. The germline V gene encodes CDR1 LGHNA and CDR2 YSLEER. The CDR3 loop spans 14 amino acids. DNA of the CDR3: TGCGCCAGCAGCCAAGAGTACACTGGAAACACCATATATTTT. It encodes CASSQEYTGNTIYF.

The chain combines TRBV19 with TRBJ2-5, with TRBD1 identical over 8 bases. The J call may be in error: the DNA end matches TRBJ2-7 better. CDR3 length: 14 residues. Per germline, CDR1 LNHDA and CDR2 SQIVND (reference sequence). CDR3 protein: CASSITPDRGEQYF. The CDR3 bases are TGTGCCAGTAGTATAACCCCTGACAGGGGCGAGCAGTACTTC.